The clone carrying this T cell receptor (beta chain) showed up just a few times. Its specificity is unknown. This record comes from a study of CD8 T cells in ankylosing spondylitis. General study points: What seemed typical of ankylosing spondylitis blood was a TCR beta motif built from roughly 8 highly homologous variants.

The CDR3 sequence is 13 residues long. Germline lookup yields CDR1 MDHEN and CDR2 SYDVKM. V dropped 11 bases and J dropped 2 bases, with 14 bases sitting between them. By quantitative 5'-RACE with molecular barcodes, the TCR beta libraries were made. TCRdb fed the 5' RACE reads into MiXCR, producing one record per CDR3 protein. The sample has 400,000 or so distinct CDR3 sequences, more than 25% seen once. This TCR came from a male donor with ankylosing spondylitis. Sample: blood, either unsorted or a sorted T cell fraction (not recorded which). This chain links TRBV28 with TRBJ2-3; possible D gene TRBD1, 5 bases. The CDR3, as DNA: TGTGCCGCTAGGGGCAGAACCACAGATACGCAGTATTTT. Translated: CAARGRTTDTQYF. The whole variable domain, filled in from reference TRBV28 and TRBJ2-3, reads DVKVTQSSRYLVKRTGEKVFLECVQDMDHENMFWYRQDPGLGLRLIYFSYDVKMKEKGDIPEGYSVSREKKERFSLILESASTNQTSMYLCAARGRTTDTQYFGPGTRLTVL.